Listed below are T cell receptor beta chains from one sample, sequenced in a study of CXCR3-negative and CXCR3-positive naive CD8 T cells. Using the 5' RACE reads, TCRdb records one entry per CDR3 protein without DNA. This sample's table reports 150,000 to 180,000 distinct CDR3 sequences. The sequenced material came from naive CXCR3+ CD8+ T cells from blood. The receptors here all came from a human donor in good health. Some clones in this sample may be carry-over from other donors' samples. Each CDR3 is given with its conserved first and last residue.

cdr3_aa: CASSQDGGNAIYF; j_call: TRBJ1-3; v_call: TRBV4-1; cdr3_length: 13
cdr3_aa: CASSLGTGSPYEQYF; j_call: TRBJ2-7; v_call: TRBV28; cdr3_length: 15
cdr3_aa: CASSLGRGPLDEQFF; j_call: TRBJ2-1; v_call: TRBV3-1; cdr3_length: 15
cdr3_aa: CASSYGTPHNEQFF; j_call: TRBJ2-1; v_call: TRBV6-5; cdr3_length: 14
cdr3_aa: CASSLAGEMWHEQFF; j_call: TRBJ2-1; v_call: TRBV11-3; cdr3_length: 15
cdr3_aa: CASSLDGPAFF; j_call: TRBJ1-1; v_call: TRBV11-3; cdr3_length: 11
cdr3_aa: CASSMTGSVRDAPGELFF; j_call: TRBJ2-2; v_call: TRBV7-9; cdr3_length: 18
cdr3_aa: CASSINPVQPQHF; j_call: TRBJ1-5; v_call: TRBV19; cdr3_length: 13
cdr3_aa: CASSLDSLYEQYF; j_call: TRBJ2-7; v_call: TRBV7-6; cdr3_length: 13
cdr3_aa: CASSLDEGLAGGSYNEQFF; j_call: TRBJ2-1; v_call: TRBV7-2; cdr3_length: 19
cdr3_aa: CSAASGSSYEQYF; j_call: TRBJ2-7; v_call: TRBV20-1; cdr3_length: 13
cdr3_aa: CASLPWTEQETQYF; j_call: TRBJ2-5; v_call: TRBV5-6; cdr3_length: 14
cdr3_aa: CSATTGGKKTQYF; j_call: TRBJ2-5; v_call: TRBV20-1; cdr3_length: 13
cdr3_aa: CASSLVISGGTEAFF; j_call: TRBJ1-1; v_call: TRBV7-9; cdr3_length: 15
cdr3_aa: CSVPTRGNTGELFF; j_call: TRBJ2-2; v_call: TRBV29-1; cdr3_length: 14
cdr3_aa: CASSVPSGRFDEQFF; j_call: TRBJ2-1; v_call: TRBV9; cdr3_length: 15
cdr3_aa: CASSQMAGYEQYF; j_call: TRBJ2-7; v_call: TRBV4-1; cdr3_length: 13
cdr3_aa: CASSFAGQQGEQFF; j_call: TRBJ2-1; v_call: TRBV12-3/TRBV12-4; cdr3_length: 14
cdr3_aa: CASRAGTSYTF; j_call: TRBJ1-2; v_call: TRBV4-2; cdr3_length: 11
cdr3_aa: CASTDTYEQYF; j_call: TRBJ2-7; v_call: TRBV28; cdr3_length: 11
cdr3_aa: CSAAGGEDEKLFF; j_call: TRBJ1-4; v_call: TRBV29-1; cdr3_length: 13
cdr3_aa: CAISESPQMNTEDFF; j_call: TRBJ1-1; v_call: TRBV10-3; cdr3_length: 15
cdr3_aa: CSVDTGRRSGNTIYF; j_call: TRBJ1-3; v_call: TRBV29-1; cdr3_length: 15
cdr3_aa: CASSPPSAAGEQFF; j_call: TRBJ2-1; v_call: TRBV5-6; cdr3_length: 14
cdr3_aa: CASSLQDAGQARGEQYF; j_call: TRBJ2-7; v_call: TRBV28; cdr3_length: 17
cdr3_aa: CASTPGETYYGYTF; j_call: TRBJ1-2; v_call: TRBV6-2/TRBV6-3; cdr3_length: 14
cdr3_aa: CASSQTSGPRETQYF; j_call: TRBJ2-5; v_call: TRBV4-3; cdr3_length: 15
cdr3_aa: CASAKGPGVTDTQYF; j_call: TRBJ2-3; v_call: TRBV6-5; cdr3_length: 15
cdr3_aa: CSVEGQGGTEAFF; j_call: TRBJ1-1; v_call: TRBV29-1; cdr3_length: 13
cdr3_aa: CASSQEIMSSYNEQFF; j_call: TRBJ2-1; v_call: TRBV3-1; cdr3_length: 16
cdr3_aa: CASSYSGLQEEKLFF; j_call: TRBJ1-4; v_call: TRBV6-5; cdr3_length: 15
cdr3_aa: CASTPGWGNTEAFF; j_call: TRBJ1-1; v_call: TRBV12-3/TRBV12-4; cdr3_length: 14
cdr3_aa: CASSWPYDRVNEQFF; j_call: TRBJ2-1; v_call: TRBV21-1; cdr3_length: 15
cdr3_aa: CASSFLATVDEQFF; j_call: TRBJ2-1; v_call: TRBV11-2; cdr3_length: 14
cdr3_aa: CASSSPGTSGYTDTQYF; j_call: TRBJ2-3; v_call: TRBV28; cdr3_length: 17
cdr3_aa: CASSPVSGRTYEQYF; j_call: TRBJ2-7; v_call: TRBV7-9; cdr3_length: 15
cdr3_aa: CASSEPGLGLYNEQFF; j_call: TRBJ2-1; v_call: TRBV6-1; cdr3_length: 16
cdr3_aa: CASSFAHTPTSGANVLTF; j_call: TRBJ2-6; v_call: TRBV5-5; cdr3_length: 18
cdr3_aa: CSVDDGQGEKLFF; j_call: TRBJ1-4; v_call: TRBV29-1; cdr3_length: 13
cdr3_aa: CATSDLDNEQFF; j_call: TRBJ2-1; v_call: TRBV24-1; cdr3_length: 12
cdr3_aa: CAWSEGAGGTDTQYF; j_call: TRBJ2-3; v_call: TRBV30; cdr3_length: 15
cdr3_aa: CAISDREEGVETQYF; j_call: TRBJ2-5; v_call: TRBV10-3; cdr3_length: 15